The 8 T cell receptor beta chains below all came from one sample that was sequenced in a study of T cells in Graves' hyperthyroidism and ophthalmopathy. From RNA transcripts, TCR beta CDR3 regions were amplified. The HTBI primer set drove a first-round RT-PCR of the TCR CDR3. TCRdb passed the multiplex PCR reads through MiXCR, listing each CDR3 protein once. This sample carries roughly 500,000 distinct CDR3 sequences, roughly 50% of them seen once, and the ten largest clones take around a fifth. Sequences were obtained from peripheral blood or thyroid tissue (not recorded which). The receptors here all came from an adult woman with Graves' disease, either hyperthyroidism or ophthalmopathy (not recorded which).

As DNA, the CDR3 is TGCAGCGTTGATGCAGGAATTAACTATGGCTACACCTTC. Its translation: CSVDAGINYGYTF. The chain combines TRBV29-1 with TRBJ1-2; the D is unclear. The germline gives CDR1 SQVTM, CDR2 ANQGSEA. The CDR3 spans 13 residues. The V end lost 3 bases, the J end lost 1 base, and 9 bases lay between the germline ends.

This clonotype was observed at least ten times. The chain uses TRBV5-1 and TRBJ1-2; D may be TRBD1 (5 bases). In germline, CDR1 is SGHRS, CDR2 YFSETQ. V was shortened by 5 bases and J by 5 bases, with 19 bases between the two germline ends. This CDR3 is built from 15 residues. The chain's CDR3 is CASRQGTARAYGYTF. CDR3 in DNA: TGCGCCAGCAGGCAAGGGACCGCGAGGGCGTATGGCTACACCTTC.

This clonotype was observed a handful of times. CDR3 nucleotides: TGTGCCAGCAGTGAAGGCAGGAACAATCAGCCCCAGCATTTT. Amino acid sequence: CASSEGRNNQPQHF. The chain carries TRBV2 and TRBJ1-5, with D unresolved. The germline V gene encodes CDR1 SNHLY and CDR2 FYNNEI. CDR3 length: 14 residues. V was clipped by 1 base and J by 3 bases, with 7 bases between them.

V is TRBV12-3 or TRBV12-4 and J is TRBJ1-1; possible D gene TRBD1, 6 bases. The CDR3 contains 12 residues. Deletions cut 7 bases from V and 11 bases from J, with 17 bases between. CDR3 in DNA: TGTGCCAGCACCCAGACGACAGGCTCCGCTTTCTTT. Translating it yields CASTQTTGSAFF.

This clonotype has only a few counts. The chain combines TRBV19 with TRBJ2-6; D remains unclear. Trimming removed 9 bases from V and 17 bases from J, with 11 bases in between. From germline, CDR1 is LNHDA and CDR2 SQIVND (reference sequence). The CDR3 has 9 residues. The CDR3 DNA reads as TGTGCCAGCTCACGGGCATTGACTTTC. Translation gives CASSRALTF. Together with reference TRBV19 and TRBJ2-6, the CDR3 gives the full variable domain: DGGITQSPKYLFRKEGQNVTLSCEQNLNHDAMYWYRQDPGQGLRLIYYSQIVNDFQKGDIAEGYSVSREKKESFPLTVTSAQKNPTAFYLCASSRALTFGAGSRLTVL.

About this clonotype itself: A junction boundary mismatches the germline segment, possibly from a read error. The rearrangement links TRBV7-7 to TRBJ2-5; 9 bases fit TRBD2. The CDR3 covers 16 residues. The germline CDR1 and CDR2 sequences are SSHAT and FNYEAQ (reference sequence). The CDR3 here is CASSPLGLAGKETQYF. The CDR3 region has the DNA TGTGCTAGCAGCCCGCTGGGGCTAGCGGGAAAAGAGACCCAGTACTTC.

The CDR3 sequence: CATSRGGQRYSLHQPQHF. Here the CDR3 DNA reads TGTGCCACCAGCAGAGGGGGACAGCGGTATTCCCTCCATCAGCCCCAGCATTTT. V is TRBV15 and J is TRBJ1-5; 7 nucleotides align to TRBD1. Germline CDR1 is LNHNV and CDR2 is YYDKDF (reference sequence). With V trimmed by 1 base and J by 5 bases, 14 bases remained unmatched. The CDR3 runs to 18 residues.

The rearrangement joins TRBV7-9 to TRBJ1-6; D unclear. The CDR3 extends over 14 amino acids. Trimming shortened V by 5 bases and J by 10 bases, and 15 bases separated the two germline ends. Germline assignment: CDR1 SEHNR and CDR2 FQNEAQ (reference sequence). The CDR3 DNA is TGTGCCAGCAGCCCACGGGGATCGGGATCACCCCTCCACTTT. This encodes CASSPRGSGSPLHF.